The next 10 T cell receptor beta chains were all read from a single sample in a study of T cells after yellow fever vaccination. TCRdb reprocessed the 5' RACE reads via MiXCR and lists one record per CDR3 protein. Of about 550,000 distinct CDR3 sequences listed, approximately 21% are singletons. The sample was PBMCs, taken 15 days after the yellow fever booster vaccination. These receptors were taken from a man under 40 who received the YFV17D yellow fever vaccine.

The rearrangement uses TRBV5-1 and TRBJ2-7; D remains unclear. CDR1 is SGHRS and CDR2 is YFSETQ in the germline V gene. V lost 2 bases and J 4 bases, leaving 10 bases between the germline ends. This CDR3 has 13 amino acids. The CDR3 DNA reads TGCGCCAGCAGCTTAAGTACAAGATACGAGCAGTACTTC. Amino acids: CASSLSTRYEQYF.

The sample holds many counts of this clonotype. V gene TRBV24-1 combines with J gene TRBJ2-3, with no clear D. There are 15 residues in the CDR3. CDR1 and CDR2 (germline): KGHDR, SFDVKD. Trimming pared 3 bases from V and 2 bases from J, leaving 11 bases between. The CDR3 DNA follows: TGTGCCACCAGTGATGCGGCGTATGACACAGATACGCAGTATTTT. It codes for CATSDAAYDTDTQYF.

This clonotype was seen a few times. This sequence joins TRBV7-2 and TRBJ2-2, with D hard to call. V was clipped by 7 bases and J by 0 bases, with 12 bases between them. Per the germline V gene, CDR1 is SGHTA and CDR2 is FQGNSA. The CDR3 is 15 amino acids. CDR3 DNA sequence: TGTGCCAGCATCCCCGGATGGGCGAACACCGGGGAGCTGTTTTTT. This gives the protein CASIPGWANTGELFF. The full variable domain, in which reference TRBV7-2 and TRBJ2-2 provide the parts outside the CDR3, is GAGVSQSPSNKVTEKGKDVELRCDPISGHTALYWYRQSLGQGLEFLIYFQGNSAPDKSGLPSDRFSAERTGGSVSTLTIQRTQQEDSAVYLCASIPGWANTGELFFGEGSRLTVL.

This clonotype showed up many times. This sequence joins TRBV4-3 and TRBJ2-2, with 9 bases aligning to TRBD1. The CDR3 runs 14 residues. J gave up 7 bases and V 3 bases, and 3 bases lay outside the gene matches. The germline V gene has CDR1 LGHNA and CDR2 YSLEER. The CDR3 DNA follows: TGCGCCAGCAGCCAGCGGACAGGGGACGGGGAGCTGTTTTTT. Translating gives CASSQRTGDGELFF.

This chain links TRBV10-3 with TRBJ2-7, with 9 bases that match TRBD2. V shed 8 bases, J shed 6 bases, and the junction held 8 bases outside the gene matches. CDR1 is ENHRY, CDR2 SYGVKD, per germline. The CDR3 sequence is 13 residues long. In DNA, the CDR3 is TGTGCCATCGGCGGGAGGGCCGACGGCGAGCAGTACTTC. Translating gives CAIGGRADGEQYF.

This clonotype was counted a few times. The chain couples TRBV4-3 to TRBJ1-4; possible D gene TRBD1, 5 bases. Per germline, CDR1 LGHNA and CDR2 YSLEER. Trimming removed 0 bases from V and 14 bases from J, with 13 bases in between. The length of the CDR3 is 13 residues. The CDR3 spells CASSQERRGALFF. CDR3 coding DNA: TGCGCCAGCAGCCAAGAGAGGCGGGGCGCGCTGTTTTTT.

Remarks on this clonotype: At one boundary the junction diverges from the germline segment, which might be a read error. This sequence joins TRBV10-3 and TRBJ2-1, with 7 bases that match TRBD2. Germline-derived CDR1 and CDR2 are ENHRY and SYGVKD. The CDR3 covers 14 residues. The CDR3 spells CAISGAGNYTEQFF. Written as DNA, the CDR3 is TGTGCCATCAGTGGAGCGGGGAATTACACTGAGCAGTTCTTC.

This rearrangement joins TRBV12-3 or TRBV12-4 to TRBJ2-3, with D unresolved. The CDR3 length is 14 residues. Trimming stripped 5 bases from V and 2 bases from J, with 11 bases between. The DNA of the CDR3 is TGTGCCAGCAGTCGGAGACCAGCCACAGATACGCAGTATTTT. The encoded protein is CASSRRPATDTQYF.

J is TRBJ2-1 and V is TRBV6-1; TRBD2 matches at 13 bases. J lost 3 bases, V lost 6 bases, and 2 bases had no gene match. The CDR3 totals 15 residues. Germline V CDR1 and CDR2: MNHNS, SASEGT. CDR3 sequence reads: CASRGLAGYYNEQFF. In DNA, the CDR3 is TGTGCCAGCAGGGGACTAGCGGGATACTACAATGAGCAGTTCTTC.

The table lists this clonotype with a few counts. The chain recombines TRBV5-5 with TRBJ2-7; the D call may be TRBD1 or TRBD2 (6 bases each). The CDR3 totals 16 residues. The V end lost 0 bases, the J end lost 2 bases, and 15 bases lay between the germline ends. CDR1 SGHKS and CDR2 YYEKEE come from the germline V gene (reference sequence). Here the CDR3 reads CASSLGGATVTYEQYF. CDR3 DNA sequence: TGTGCCAGCAGCTTGGGGGGGGCTACAGTTACCTACGAGCAGTACTTC.